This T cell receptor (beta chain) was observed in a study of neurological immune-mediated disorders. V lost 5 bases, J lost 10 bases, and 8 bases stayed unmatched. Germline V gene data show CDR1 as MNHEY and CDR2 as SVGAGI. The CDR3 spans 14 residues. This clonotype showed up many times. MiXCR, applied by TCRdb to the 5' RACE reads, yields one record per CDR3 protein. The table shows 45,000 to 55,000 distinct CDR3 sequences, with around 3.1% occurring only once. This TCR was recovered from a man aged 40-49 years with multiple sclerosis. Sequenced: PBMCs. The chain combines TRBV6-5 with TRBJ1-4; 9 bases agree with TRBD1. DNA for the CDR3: TGTGCCAGCAGTCCCGGACAGGGGATGGGAAAACTGTTTTTT. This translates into CASSPGQGMGKLFF.